These 25 T cell receptor beta chains came from one sample sequenced in a study of T cells in Graves' hyperthyroidism and ophthalmopathy. RNA transcripts were the template for amplifying TCR beta CDR3 regions. HTBI primers were employed in a first-round RT-PCR of the TCR CDR3. A single record per CDR3 protein comes from TCRdb applying MiXCR to the multiplex PCR reads. This sample has about 300,000 distinct CDR3 sequences, with approximately 18% found just once. The sequenced sample was blood. These receptors originate from a man aged 45-65 years with Graves' ophthalmopathy.

There are a few counts of this clonotype. This chain connects TRBV24-1 to TRBJ1-3; the D is unclear. V shed 2 bases and J shed 0 bases, with 4 bases lying between them. Per germline, CDR1 KGHDR and CDR2 SFDVKD. This CDR3 is 14 amino acids long. CDR3 in amino acids: CATSDSDSGNTIYF. DNA of the CDR3: TGTGCCACCAGTGATTCGGACTCTGGAAACACCATATATTTT.

This clonotype was observed many times. The V and J genes are TRBV11-3 and TRBJ1-5; TRBD1 matches at 7 bases. Germline trimming cut 5 bases from V and 1 base from J; bases unmatched to any gene: 17. This CDR3 is built from 19 residues. The germline gives CDR1 SGHNT, CDR2 YENEEA. CDR3: CASSLRQGTAGRSNQPQHF. DNA of the CDR3: TGTGCCAGCAGCCTCCGACAGGGAACGGCAGGACGGAGCAATCAGCCCCAGCATTTT.

The CDR3 spells CSVDPGNSYNEQFF. DNA for the CDR3: TGCAGCGTTGACCCAGGGAACTCCTACAATGAGCAGTTCTTC. The chain employs TRBV29-1 and TRBJ2-1; D perhaps matches TRBD1 (5 bases). The V end lost 3 bases, the J end lost 0 bases, and 9 bases lay between the germline ends. The CDR3 is 14 residues long. Germline assignment: CDR1 SQVTM and CDR2 ANQGSEA.

This clonotype was counted a single time. This chain uses TRBV11-3 with TRBJ2-2, with 7 bases aligning to TRBD1. Looked up from germline, CDR1 is SGHNT and CDR2 is YENEEA. Trimming removed 5 bases from V and 0 bases from J; junction bases left unmatched: 6. The CDR3 covers 16 residues. CDR3 region: CASSLSGTANTGELFF. In DNA, the CDR3 is TGTGCCAGCAGCCTTTCCGGGACAGCGAACACCGGGGAGCTGTTTTTT.

This clonotype was found a few times. This sequence joins TRBV6-2 or TRBV6-3 and TRBJ1-5; weak D call: TRBD1 (5 bases). Trimming stripped 7 bases from V and 4 bases from J, with 14 bases between. This CDR3 comprises 14 residues. From germline, CDR1 is MNHEY and CDR2 SVGEGT. CDR3 amino acids: CASIPAGGNQPQHF. In DNA form, the CDR3 reads TGTGCCAGCATCCCTGCGGGGGGGAATCAGCCCCAGCATTTT.

The gene calls are TRBV12-3 or TRBV12-4 and TRBJ1-5; D not resolved. Between the trimmed V and J ends, which lost 1 base and 12 bases, there was a span of 7 bases. The CDR3 length is 11 residues. The CDR3 nucleotides read TGTGCCAGCAGTTTAGGCAGCTACCAGCATTTT. This gives the protein CASSLGSYQHF.

This clonotype occurred a few times. The chain is built from TRBV7-3 and TRBJ2-7; TRBD2 agrees at 9 bases. This CDR3 has 15 residues. The J segment lost 10 bases and the V segment lost 8 bases, leaving 18 bases of the junction unmatched. The germline gives CDR1 SGHTA, CDR2 FQGTGA. The chain's CDR3 is CASSRESGTSSTQYF. As DNA, the CDR3 is TGTGCCAGCTCCCGGGAGTCGGGGACTAGCAGTACACAGTACTTC. Full variable domain (rest looked up from reference TRBV7-3 and TRBJ2-7): GAGVSQTPSNKVTEKGKYVELRCDPISGHTALYWYRQSLGQGPEFLIYFQGTGAADDSGLPNDRFFAVRPEGSVSTLKIQRTERGDSAVYLCASSRESGTSSTQYFGPGTRLTVT.

This clonotype was seen more than once but under ten times. This chain uses TRBV4-1 with TRBJ2-7; 8 bases match TRBD1. Germline CDR1 reads MGHRA; CDR2 reads YSYEKL. V shed 1 base, J shed 9 bases, and the junction held 5 bases outside the gene matches. The CDR3 loop spans 13 amino acids. This chain's CDR3 is CASSQGDRRRQYF. CDR3 nucleotides: TGCGCCAGCAGCCAAGGGGACAGGCGACGGCAGTACTTC.

The chain uses TRBV7-2 and TRBJ1-2; D might be TRBD1 (5 bases). V lost 4 bases and J lost 6, with 15 bases in between. Germline CDR1 and CDR2: SGHTA and FQGNSA. The CDR3 covers 14 residues. The CDR3 coding sequence is TGTGCCAGCAGCTCCGGGACCCTTGGGCATGGCTACACCTTC. Translating gives CASSSGTLGHGYTF.

In its sample, this clonotype was seen a few times. The rearrangement links TRBV5-4 to TRBJ2-2; D is uncertain. The CDR3 is made up of 14 amino acids. Germline CDR1 SGHNT, CDR2 YYREEE (reference sequence). Trimming left V 5 bases short and J 0 bases short, with 8 bases between. The CDR3 loop reads CASRTDANTGELFF. In DNA, the CDR3 is TGTGCCAGCAGGACGGACGCGAACACCGGGGAGCTGTTTTTT.

This clonotype was recorded at least ten times. The gene calls are TRBV7-2 and TRBJ2-5; 12 bases are a match to TRBD1. CDR1 and CDR2 from the germline V gene are SGHTA and FQGNSA. The CDR3 runs 16 residues. V was clipped by 5 bases and J by 4 bases; unmatched bases: 8. The CDR3 is CASSAPGQGALETQYF. DNA for the CDR3: TGTGCCAGCAGCGCGCCGGGACAGGGGGCACTAGAGACCCAGTACTTC.

A remark on this clonotype: One end of the junction does not line up with germline, which may come from a read error. The rearrangement links TRBV6-1 to TRBJ1-2; 8 bases agree with TRBD1. Germline V CDR1 and CDR2: MNHNS, SASEGT. The CDR3 length is 15 residues. DNA for the CDR3: TGTACCAGCAGTGAAGCGCCAGGGGGCGTAAGTGGCTACACCTTC. It encodes CTSSEAPGGVSGYTF.

About this clonotype itself: With a much larger clone just one base away, this may be a read error. The rearrangement uses TRBV11-3 and TRBJ2-1; possible D gene TRBD2, 6 bases. CDR1 and CDR2 from the germline V gene are SGHNT and YENEEA. The CDR3 sequence is 16 residues long. CDR3 DNA sequence: TGTACCAGCAGCTTACGCCCCGGGGGATGGGTGGATGAGCAGTTCTTC. This codes for CTSSLRPGGWVDEQFF.

This clonotype was seen a handful of times. V gene TRBV10-3 combines with J gene TRBJ1-4; 12 bases map to TRBD1. The germline V gene encodes CDR1 ENHRY and CDR2 SYGVKD. CDR3 length: 14 residues. J gave up 8 bases and V 11 bases, and 9 bases lay outside the gene matches. DNA for the CDR3: TGTGCCTCCGGGACAGGGGGCGTTCGAGAAAAACTGTTTTTT. Translating gives CASGTGGVREKLFF.

This clonotype was recorded a few times. This chain joins TRBV20-1 and TRBJ1-5; 10 bases match TRBD1. Germline-derived CDR1 and CDR2 are DFQATT and SNEGSKA (reference sequence). The CDR3 consists of 15 residues. V gave up 3 bases and J gave up 3 bases; unmatched junction bases: 5. Here the CDR3 reads CSASSGTGANQPQHF. CDR3 in DNA: TGCAGTGCTAGCTCTGGGACAGGGGCCAATCAGCCCCAGCATTTT.

This clonotype occurred many times. The rearrangement uses TRBV6-1 and TRBJ1-1; TRBD1 aligns across 10 bases. From germline, CDR1 is MNHNS and CDR2 SASEGT. V was clipped by 4 bases and J by 0 bases; unmatched bases: 2. CDR3 size: 15 residues. CDR3 DNA sequence: TGTGCCAGCAGTGGGACAGGGGGGATGAACACTGAAGCTTTCTTT. Residues: CASSGTGGMNTEAFF.

This clonotype was seen a single time. This rearrangement joins TRBV15 to TRBJ1-1, with D possibly matching TRBD1 (6 bases). Trimming left V 0 bases short and J 6 bases short, with 14 bases between. In germline, CDR1 is LNHNV, CDR2 YYDKDF (reference sequence). There are 15 residues in the CDR3. The CDR3 DNA reads TGTGCCACCAGCAGAGATCAGGGGCGTGGCGCTGAAGCTTTCTTT. Residues: CATSRDQGRGAEAFF.

This clonotype was found many times. The chain carries TRBV2 and TRBJ2-7; D not certain. This CDR3 is 12 amino acids long. Germline CDR1 SNHLY, CDR2 FYNNEI. Deletions cut 2 bases from V and 4 bases from J, with 6 bases between. The chain's CDR3 is CASSESDYEQYF. CDR3 coding DNA: TGTGCCAGCAGTGAATCGGATTACGAGCAGTACTTC.

CDR3 amino acids: CATSRDTDTEAFF. CDR3 DNA: TGTGCCACCAGCAGAGATACGGACACTGAAGCTTTCTTT. V and J are TRBV15 and TRBJ1-1; no firm D call. The CDR3 spans 13 residues. From germline, CDR1 is LNHNV and CDR2 YYDKDF (reference sequence). The V gene lost 0 bases and the J gene lost 3 bases, with 5 bases spanning the gap.

CDR3 coding DNA: TGTGCCAGCAGTTACGGGATTCGGAACACTGAAGCTTTCTTT. It specifies CASSYGIRNTEAFF. The chain joins TRBV6-6 to TRBJ1-1; D not certain. The CDR3 sequence is 14 residues long. From germline, CDR1 is MNHNY and CDR2 SVGAGI (reference sequence). V lost 2 bases, J lost 1 base, and 8 bases lay in between.

This clonotype showed up just a few times. The chain recombines TRBV3-1 with TRBJ2-3, with 8 bases matching TRBD2. The J segment lost 0 bases and the V segment lost 0 bases, leaving 11 bases of the junction unmatched. Germline-derived CDR1 and CDR2 are LGHDT and YNNKEL (reference sequence). CDR3 length: 19 amino acids. The CDR3 DNA sequence: TGTGCCAGCAGCCAAGATCTGGCGGGAGGACTCTTTAGCACAGATACGCAGTATTTT. Its protein product is CASSQDLAGGLFSTDTQYF.

Regarding this clonotype: Its ends do not fully match the called genes, so a read error is possible. J is TRBJ2-7 and V is TRBV11-2, with D possibly matching TRBD1 (6 bases). Germline V lookup: CDR1 SGHAT, CDR2 FQNNGV. The length of the CDR3 is 17 residues. The CDR3 region is CASSQENSAGQSYEQYF. The CDR3 coding sequence is TGCGCCAGCAGCCAAGAGAATTCCGCCGGACAGTCCTACGAGCAGTACTTC.

The chain carries TRBV20-1 and TRBJ2-2; a weak D match, TRBD2 (6 bases). Germline CDR1 and CDR2: DFQATT and SNEGSKA (reference sequence). V was pared by 0 bases and J by 5 bases, with 16 bases between. CDR3 length: 16 amino acids. This CDR3 is CSARDGGNRRTGELFF. As DNA, the CDR3 is TGCAGTGCTAGAGATGGAGGGAATAGGCGAACCGGGGAGCTGTTTTTT.

This clonotype has a handful of counts. The chain links TRBV24-1 to TRBJ1-1; D might be TRBD1 (6 bases). Trimming took 7 bases from V and 0 from J, leaving 8 bases between them. CDR3 length equals 13 residues. Germline loops: CDR1 KGHDR, CDR2 SFDVKD. As DNA, the CDR3 is TGTGCCACCAGGGACAGCCTGAACACTGAAGCTTTCTTT. Its translation: CATRDSLNTEAFF.

This clonotype has more than one count but fewer than ten. J is TRBJ2-1 and V is TRBV6-1; TRBD2 is a possible D gene (6 bases). The V and J ends lost 5 bases and 2 bases respectively, with 10 bases between them. The CDR3 extends over 14 amino acids. In germline, CDR1 is MNHNS, CDR2 SASEGT. CDR3 residues: CASSFGTAYNEQFF. The CDR3 DNA reads TGTGCCAGCAGTTTCGGGACTGCCTACAATGAGCAGTTCTTC.